This is a list of T cell receptor beta chains from one sample in a study of blood T cell repertoires in COVID-19. The data were produced by immunoSEQ multiplex PCR, yet TCRdb's version contains in-frame clones alone and is incomplete. Of over 130,000 clones in the sample, about 83% are singletons; the top ten hold about 8.1%. Material: peripheral blood. The source of these receptors is a man younger than 45 with COVID-19, enrolled during active disease. Each CDR3 is given with its conserved first and last residue. Each record gives: CDR3 DNA, CDR3 protein, J gene, V gene, clone size, D gene. D genes are given only for firm matches. Not all rows give a size; the values are once, few, many and, for expanded clones, a class.

TGTGCCATTGGTCGGACAGGGAGGACTGAAGCTTTCTTT	CAIGRTGRTEAFF	TRBJ1-1	TRBV12-3/TRBV12-4	.	TRBD1
TGCAGTGCTAGTACAGCTAACTATGGCTACACCTTC	CSASTANYGYTF	TRBJ1-2	TRBV20-1	.	.
TGTGCCAGCAGCTCTTGGGGGGACAGGGGGCGAGTTCCCTACGAGCAGTACTTC	CASSSWGDRGRVPYEQYF	TRBJ2-7	TRBV14	few	TRBD1
TGTGCCAGCAGTTCGAACGAGGCGGGGGAGCAGTACTTC	CASSSNEAGEQYF	TRBJ2-7	TRBV28	many	.
TGTGCCAGTAGTTTCCAAGGGAGCATGAACACTGAAGCTTTCTTT	CASSFQGSMNTEAFF	TRBJ1-1	TRBV19	.	.
TGTGCCAGCAGCCCTCGGGTTAGCTCCACAGATACGCAGTATTTT	CASSPRVSSTDTQYF	TRBJ2-3	TRBV11-2	.	.
TGCGCCACCTCCACAGGGGCTACCTCCTACAATGAGCAGTTCTTC	CATSTGATSYNEQFF	TRBJ2-1	TRBV5-1	.	TRBD1
TGTGCCAGCAGCTTATATGACAGTCCCCAGACTTATGGCTACACCTTC	CASSLYDSPQTYGYTF	TRBJ1-2	TRBV7-8	.	.
TGTGCCAGCAGCGCGCGACAGGGGGCGCTCGACTATGGCTACACCTTC	CASSARQGALDYGYTF	TRBJ1-2	TRBV7-8	many	TRBD1
TGTGCCAGCACCCCGCAGGAGGATTCACCCCTCCACTTT	CASTPQEDSPLHF	TRBJ1-6	TRBV9	.	.
TGTGCCAGCAGTTACTCGCTAGCCATGAACACTGAAGCTTTCTTT	CASSYSLAMNTEAFF	TRBJ1-1	TRBV6-5	.	.
TGTGCCTGGAGTGGGTCTAGCGGGAGTGTTGGCGAGCAGTACTTC	CAWSGSSGSVGEQYF	TRBJ2-7	TRBV30	few	TRBD2
TGTGCCAGCAGCCGGAATGGCCTCCGGGACACCTCCTACGAGCAGTACTTC	CASSRNGLRDTSYEQYF	TRBJ2-7	TRBV14	.	.
TGTGCCTGGAGCGTCGGTATGGGGAGGGGACGGAATCAGCCCCAGCATTTT	CAWSVGMGRGRNQPQHF	TRBJ1-5	TRBV30	.	.
TGTGCCAGCAGCTTGCCGGGAGACTATGGCTACACCTTC	CASSLPGDYGYTF	TRBJ1-2	TRBV5-4	.	.
TGTGCCAGCAGTCAACAGTCAGATACGCAGTATTTT	CASSQQSDTQYF	TRBJ2-3	TRBV3-1/TRBV3-2	once	.
TGTGCCAGCAGCAGCACCCCCCCCGGGAGGGTGGGGGGGCAAGAGACCCAGTACTTC	CASSSTPPGRVGGQETQYF	TRBJ2-5	TRBV13	.	TRBD2
TGTGCCAGCAGTGACAGGGGTCCCTACGAGCAGTACTTC	CASSDRGPYEQYF	TRBJ2-7	TRBV6-4	.	.
TGTGCCACCAGCAGAGCTGGGGGAGGTCCGACTGAAGCTTTCTTT	CATSRAGGGPTEAFF	TRBJ1-1	TRBV15	few	.
TGTGCCAGCAGCCGTGACAGGGGGCGCGATGGCTACACCTTC	CASSRDRGRDGYTF	TRBJ1-2	TRBV27	.	TRBD1
TGTGCCAGCAGCCTCGGGGGTAACGGGGAGCTGTTTTTT	CASSLGGNGELFF	TRBJ2-2	TRBV12-3/TRBV12-4	.	.
TGCGCCAGCAGCCAGGGGAAGAACACTGAAGCTTTCTTT	CASSQGKNTEAFF	TRBJ1-1	TRBV5-1	.	.
TGTGCCAGCAGGCCGGGACTAGCCCAAGGAGAGACCCAGTACTTC	CASRPGLAQGETQYF	TRBJ2-5	TRBV5-4	.	TRBD2
TGTGCCAGCAGGCCCGCGGGGAGAGGGGACATTCAGTACTTC	CASRPAGRGDIQYF	TRBJ2-4	TRBV27	.	.
TGTGCCAGCAGCTTGTACCGGGACAGGGTTTCCTCCGGGGAGCTGTTTTTT	CASSLYRDRVSSGELFF	TRBJ2-2	TRBV11-2	.	TRBD1
TGCGCCAGCAGCCAAGATCAGGACAGCGGTGATGGCTACACCTTC	CASSQDQDSGDGYTF	TRBJ1-2	TRBV4-1	.	.
TGTGCCAGTAGTATCCGAGAAAACACTGAAGCTTTCTTT	CASSIRENTEAFF	TRBJ1-1	TRBV19	.	.
TGTGCCAGCAGTTACACAGGGGGCTATGGCTACACCTTC	CASSYTGGYGYTF	TRBJ1-2	TRBV6-2/TRBV6-3	.	TRBD1
TGTGCCAGCAGTTGGGGGGTTCCCTCTGGGGCCAACGTCCTGACTTTC	CASSWGVPSGANVLTF	TRBJ2-6	TRBV28	once	.
TGCACCAGCAGCCCGACTAGCGGGAGACACACACACACAGATACGCAGTATTTT	CTSSPTSGRHTHTDTQYF	TRBJ2-3	TRBV1	few	.
TGTGCCAGCAGTTCCCACGGAGGGACTTTCCCAGGGGAGCAGTTCTTC	CASSSHGGTFPGEQFF	TRBJ2-1	TRBV27	few	.
TGTGCCAGTAGTATAGACCGGATGGGAGTGGGCACAGATACGCAGTATTTT	CASSIDRMGVGTDTQYF	TRBJ2-3	TRBV19	.	.
TGCGCCAGCAGCTCTAGCGGGAGTAAGGATTCCGGGGAGCTGTTTTTT	CASSSSGSKDSGELFF	TRBJ2-2	TRBV5-1	.	TRBD2
TGTGCCAGCAGCTCCGGGACAGGGGGCTTCCACGAGCAGTACTTC	CASSSGTGGFHEQYF	TRBJ2-7	TRBV5-6	.	TRBD1
TGTGCCAGCAGTTTACCGCATAACGGTGAAAAACTGTTTTTT	CASSLPHNGEKLFF	TRBJ1-4	TRBV28	.	.
TGTGCCAGTGACCGACAGGGGATTAAGGCCCAGCATTTT	CASDRQGIKAQHF	TRBJ1-5	TRBV6-5	.	TRBD1
TGCAGCGTTGAAAAGCCCAACAGGGGTGGCTACACCTTC	CSVEKPNRGGYTF	TRBJ1-2	TRBV29-1	few	TRBD1
TGTGCCAGCAGCTCGGTCCTCCGGTCACCCCTCCACTTT	CASSSVLRSPLHF	TRBJ1-6	TRBV7-2	.	.
TGTGCCAGCAGTGAGGCGGGAGGGGTCACAGATACGCAGTATTTT	CASSEAGGVTDTQYF	TRBJ2-3	TRBV27	.	TRBD2
TGTGCCAGTAGTGGGACTAGCGGGAGTAATGAGCAGTTCTTC	CASSGTSGSNEQFF	TRBJ2-1	TRBV19	.	TRBD2
TGTGCCAGCAGCCGCGGACAGGCGTATGGCTACACCTTC	CASSRGQAYGYTF	TRBJ1-2	TRBV11-3	.	TRBD1
TGTGCCAGCAGCGTAGCCCCGGGGATGGAGACCCAGTACTTC	CASSVAPGMETQYF	TRBJ2-5	TRBV9	few	.
TGCAGTGCTAGTGGAACTTCGTCCCTCCACTTT	CSASGTSSLHF	TRBJ1-6	TRBV20-1	once	.
TGTGCCAGCACCCGGGACAGCTCCTACGAGCAGTACTTC	CASTRDSSYEQYF	TRBJ2-7	TRBV12-3/TRBV12-4	.	TRBD1
TGTGCCAGCAGCGGAGGGACAGGGGATTACGAGCAGTACTTC	CASSGGTGDYEQYF	TRBJ2-7	TRBV9	.	TRBD1
TGTGCCAGTAGTATAGCGACAGACCAGCATTTT	CASSIATDQHF	TRBJ1-5	TRBV19	.	.
TGTGCCAGCAGGGAAAGACAGGGGGCAGTCTATGGCTACACCTTC	CASRERQGAVYGYTF	TRBJ1-2	TRBV28	few	TRBD1
TGTGCCTGGAAACAGGGAGGGAGCAATCAGCCCCAGCATTTT	CAWKQGGSNQPQHF	TRBJ1-5	TRBV30	.	.
TGTGCCAGCAGTCCGACGGGGGGCACTGAAGCTTTCTTT	CASSPTGGTEAFF	TRBJ1-1	TRBV27	.	.
TGTGCCAGCAGCTTAAGGCCCTCGGGTGCGGCCGGCAAGGTCTACGAGCAGTACTTC	CASSLRPSGAAGKVYEQYF	TRBJ2-7	TRBV11-2	once	.
TGTGCCAGCTCACCCAGCCGGGGAACAGATACGCAGTATTTT	CASSPSRGTDTQYF	TRBJ2-3	TRBV18	.	.
TGTGCCAGCAGCCCAAGGACTAGCGGATTTAGTCACGAGCAGTACTTC	CASSPRTSGFSHEQYF	TRBJ2-7	TRBV5-4	.	TRBD2
TGTGCCAGCAGGCGACTAGCGGGAGGGGTGGAGACCCAGTACTTC	CASRRLAGGVETQYF	TRBJ2-5	TRBV5-5	.	TRBD2
TGTGCCAGCGGGAGAGGCGATGAGCAGTTCTTC	CASGRGDEQFF	TRBJ2-1	TRBV7-3	.	.
TGCGCCAGCAGCCCGACAGGTGGAGGCTATGGCTACACCTTC	CASSPTGGGYGYTF	TRBJ1-2	TRBV5-1	once	.
TGTGCCAGCAGCCCCCACGCGGGGCCCTCTGGAAACACCATATATTTT	CASSPHAGPSGNTIYF	TRBJ1-3	TRBV28	.	.